The 32 T cell receptor beta chains below were found in one sample sequenced in a study of T-cell memory formation after mild COVID-19. One entry per CDR3 protein, called by TCRdb with MiXCR from the 5' RACE reads. The sample has about 270,000 distinct CDR3 sequences; 16% are singletons. Sample: PBMCs or a T cell subset sorted from them (not recorded which). These receptors all come from a man aged 18 to 35 who had mild COVID-19 (a few samples of this study predate the infection). Cell type and time point are not known.

This clonotype was seen repeatedly, ten times or more. J is TRBJ2-1 and V is TRBV7-2, with D possibly being TRBD1 or TRBD2 (6 bases each). CDR1 and CDR2 (germline): SGHTA, FQGNSA. The CDR3 is 14 amino acids. Trimming stripped 1 base from V and 7 bases from J, with 11 bases between. The CDR3: CASSLGGAGNEQFF. CDR3 nucleotide sequence: TGTGCCAGCAGCTTAGGGGGGGCTGGGAATGAGCAGTTCTTC. The whole variable domain, remainder taken from reference TRBV7-2 and TRBJ2-1, is GAGVSQSPSNKVTEKGKDVELRCDPISGHTALYWYRQSLGQGLEFLIYFQGNSAPDKSGLPSDRFSAERTGGSVSTLTIQRTQQEDSAVYLCASSLGGAGNEQFFGPGTRLTVL.

There are a few counts of this clonotype. V gene TRBV18 combines with J gene TRBJ1-1; TRBD1 matches 8 bases. Trimming removed 6 bases from V and 4 bases from J; junction bases left unmatched: 19. The CDR3 length is 18 residues. From germline, CDR1 is KGHSH and CDR2 LQKENI. In nucleotides, the CDR3 is TGTGCCAGCTCCCTCAGGCAGCCCGGGCAGGGGGCTGTCACTGAAGCTTTCTTT. Protein: CASSLRQPGQGAVTEAFF.

The sample holds a few counts of this clonotype. The chain carries TRBV7-3 and TRBJ2-1; tentative D call: TRBD1 (6 bases). This CDR3 is 16 amino acids long. Trimming cost V 5 bases and J 7 bases, with 21 bases left between them. In germline, CDR1 is SGHTA, CDR2 FQGTGA. This CDR3 reads CASSADSGVGKNEQFF. CDR3 nucleotide sequence: TGTGCCAGCAGCGCAGACTCAGGGGTGGGGAAGAATGAGCAGTTCTTC.

This clonotype has just a few counts. The J gene is TRBJ2-1, the V gene TRBV20-1; TRBD2 matches 8 bases. Trimming cost V 0 bases and J 1 base; bases outside gene matches: 5. The CDR3 spans 16 residues. The germline V gene encodes CDR1 DFQATT and CDR2 SNEGSKA (reference sequence). CDR3 loop: CSARDAAGASYNEQFF. DNA of the CDR3: TGCAGTGCTAGAGATGCAGCGGGGGCGTCCTACAATGAGCAGTTCTTC.

The chain recombines TRBV29-1 with TRBJ2-5; the D is unclear. V was trimmed by 5 bases and J by 4 bases, leaving 20 bases between them. CDR3 length: 15 amino acids. CDR1 and CDR2 (germline): SQVTM, ANQGSEA. Here the CDR3 reads CSVTMPLTSGETQYF. In nucleotides, the CDR3 is TGCAGCGTTACGATGCCCCTTACCTCTGGAGAGACCCAGTACTTC. Combining the CDR3 with reference TRBV29-1 and TRBJ2-5 gives the whole variable domain SAVISQKPSRDICQRGTSLTIQCQVDSQVTMMFWYRQQPGQSLTLIATANQGSEATYESGFVIDKFPISRPNLTFSTLTVSNMSPEDSSIYLCSVTMPLTSGETQYFGPGTRLLVL.

On this clonotype itself: A read error is possible here, since a much larger clone lies one base away. This chain connects TRBV6-1 to TRBJ2-5, with 11 bases fitting TRBD2. This CDR3 spans 15 amino acids. The V segment lost 1 base and the J segment 4 bases; nucleotides outside the gene matches: 2. From germline, CDR1 is MNHNS and CDR2 SASEGT. The CDR3 nucleotides are TGTGCCAGCAGTGAAGTAGCGGGGGGGCCAGAGACCCAGTACTTC. Translation gives CASSEVAGGPETQYF.

The chain couples TRBV6-2 or TRBV6-3 to TRBJ1-1; D gene uncertain. Trimming left V 10 bases short and J 5 bases short, with 14 bases between. CDR3 length: 12 residues. Germline V lookup: CDR1 MNHEY, CDR2 SVGEGT. The CDR3 here is CATVERETEAFF. CDR3 nucleotides: TGTGCCACCGTGGAAAGGGAGACTGAAGCTTTCTTT.

This chain connects TRBV28 to TRBJ2-7; TRBD1 matches 11 bases. The germline gives CDR1 MDHEN, CDR2 SYDVKM. The CDR3 is 13 residues long. CDR3 in amino acids: CASRPPGQGDFSV. CDR3 coding DNA: TGTGCCAGCAGGCCTCCGGGACAGGGGGATTTTTCGGTC.

This chain links TRBV7-9 with TRBJ2-3, with D unresolved. With 2 bases removed from V and 3 bases from J, the gap between germline ends came to 12 bases. There are 15 residues in the CDR3. Per germline, CDR1 SEHNR and CDR2 FQNEAQ (reference sequence). The CDR3 sequence is CASSLWRQSTDTQYF. CDR3 coding DNA: TGTGCCAGCAGCTTATGGCGTCAGTCAACAGATACGCAGTATTTT.

The table lists this clonotype with a few counts. The chain employs TRBV12-3 or TRBV12-4 and TRBJ2-3; 7 nucleotides agree with TRBD1. CDR3 length: 15 amino acids. V trimming: 6 bases; J trimming: 1 base; junction bases outside the gene matches: 7. CDR3 sequence: CASSQQGVGTDTQYF. As DNA, the CDR3 is TGTGCCAGCAGCCAGCAGGGGGTAGGCACAGATACGCAGTATTTT.

This clonotype has just a few counts. The V gene is TRBV10-3, the J gene TRBJ2-7; D unclear. The CDR3 totals 15 residues. Trimming pared 3 bases from V and 2 bases from J, leaving 14 bases between. Germline CDR1 reads ENHRY; CDR2 reads SYGVKD. The CDR3 nucleotides are TGTGCCATCAGTGACTCTTCGGCGACCCCCTACGAGCAGTACTTC. It is translated as CAISDSSATPYEQYF.

The chain is built from TRBV28 and TRBJ2-3; no clear D. CDR1 and CDR2 from the germline V gene are MDHEN and SYDVKM. V lost 0 bases and J lost 2, with 12 bases in between. CDR3 length: 16 amino acids. The CDR3 loop reads CASSLWATYSTDTQYF. The DNA of the CDR3 is TGTGCCAGCAGTTTATGGGCCACATACTCCACAGATACGCAGTATTTT.

This clonotype has at least ten counts. The V gene is TRBV4-2, the J gene TRBJ2-6, with 7 bases that match TRBD1. Germline loops: CDR1 LGHNA, CDR2 YNFKEQ. J lost 0 bases, V lost 2 bases, and 7 bases had no gene match. The CDR3 is 18 residues long. CDR3 DNA: TGTGCCAGCAGCCAATCCCCGGGACAGATCTCTGGGGCCAACGTCCTGACTTTC. Its protein is CASSQSPGQISGANVLTF.

A few counts support this clonotype. The V gene is TRBV7-2, the J gene TRBJ2-3; 9 bases are a match to TRBD2. CDR3 length equals 18 residues. Trimming cost V 4 bases and J 1 base; bases outside gene matches: 12. The V gene's germline CDR1 is SGHTA and CDR2 FQGNSA. The CDR3 reads CASSSRRAGGRGTDTQYF. The CDR3 DNA follows: TGTGCCAGCAGCTCGAGGAGAGCGGGGGGCCGGGGCACAGATACGCAGTATTTT.

This clonotype was recorded once. The chain carries TRBV7-2 and TRBJ2-7; the match to TRBD2 covers 10 bases. The junction had 6 bases not matched to a gene; V was cut back by 4 bases and J by 3 bases. The germline V gene encodes CDR1 SGHTA and CDR2 FQGNSA. The CDR3 runs 15 residues. The CDR3, as DNA: TGTGCCAGCAGCTACACTAGCGGGGCTGGCTACGAGCAGTACTTC. Residues: CASSYTSGAGYEQYF.

This chain uses TRBV7-2 with TRBJ2-5, with D maybe TRBD2 (7 bases). V was shortened by 1 base and J by 6 bases, with 18 bases between the two germline ends. This CDR3 is 16 amino acids long. Germline V gene sequence: CDR1 SGHTA, CDR2 FQGNSA. This CDR3 reads CASSLDWGGRSKTQYF. CDR3 in DNA: TGTGCCAGCAGCTTAGATTGGGGGGGGCGCTCAAAGACCCAGTACTTC.

The chain uses TRBV7-6 and TRBJ2-1; the D gene could be TRBD1 or TRBD2 (6 bases each). The V end was cut by 1 base, the J end by 0 bases, with 16 bases between. CDR1 SGHVS and CDR2 FNYEAQ come from the germline V gene. The CDR3 length is 18 residues. CDR3 in amino acids: CASSLEVTGAFSYNEQFF. CDR3 nucleotides: TGTGCCAGCAGCTTAGAGGTAACGGGGGCCTTCTCCTACAATGAGCAGTTCTTC.

This chain connects TRBV6-2 or TRBV6-3 to TRBJ2-1; 8 nucleotides line up with TRBD2. The CDR3 runs 17 residues. The ends lost 4 bases at V and 5 bases at J; junction bases unmatched: 13. Germline-derived CDR1 and CDR2 are MNHEY and SVGEGT. CDR3 in amino acids: CASSFLLGAGANNEQFF. CDR3 DNA sequence: TGTGCCAGCAGTTTCCTACTAGGAGCGGGGGCCAACAATGAGCAGTTCTTC.

In its sample, this clonotype was seen a few times. The chain employs TRBV12-3 or TRBV12-4 and TRBJ2-7, with a weak D call TRBD1 (6 bases). Trimming stripped 1 base from V and 5 bases from J, with 12 bases between. The CDR3 covers 14 residues. The CDR3 coding sequence is TGTGCCAGCAGTTTAGTAGGGACATCCGACGAGCAGTACTTC. This gives the protein CASSLVGTSDEQYF.

This clonotype was seen repeatedly, ten times or more. The rearrangement links TRBV5-1 to TRBJ2-7, with D tentatively TRBD1 (6 bases). The germline CDR1 and CDR2 sequences are SGHRS and YFSETQ. V lost 4 bases to trimming and J lost 7 bases, with 15 bases between them. CDR3 length: 13 residues. In nucleotides, the CDR3 is TGCGCCAGCAGCATCGATCAAACAGGGGAGCAGTACTTC. This gives the protein CASSIDQTGEQYF.

This clonotype was recorded at least ten times. This chain joins TRBV3-1 and TRBJ2-1; 13 positions match TRBD2. The CDR3 is 18 amino acids. From germline, CDR1 is LGHDT and CDR2 YNNKEL (reference sequence). The junction had 10 bases not matched to a gene; V was cut back by 5 bases and J by 3 bases. CDR3 DNA sequence: TGTGCCAGCAGCACCCGACTAGCGGGGGGCATCATCTACAATGAGCAGTTCTTC. Amino acids: CASSTRLAGGIIYNEQFF.

This clonotype was picked up a small number of times. CDR3 sequence: CASSSFNTEAFF. CDR3 in DNA: TGTGCCAGCTCATCTTTTAACACTGAAGCTTTCTTT. The rearrangement joins TRBV18 to TRBJ1-1, with D hard to call. The CDR3 spans 12 residues. Trimming left V 5 bases short and J 2 bases short, with 6 bases between. The germline CDR1 and CDR2 sequences are KGHSH and LQKENI.

V gene TRBV5-1 combines with J gene TRBJ2-5; maybe TRBD2 (6 bases). Between the trimmed V and J ends, which lost 4 bases and 4 bases, there was a span of 17 bases. This CDR3 has 15 amino acids. Germline-derived CDR1 and CDR2 are SGHRS and YFSETQ. In nucleotides, the CDR3 is TGCGCCAGCAGCCTGGTTGGGGGAGGTGGAGAGACCCAGTACTTC. The encoded protein is CASSLVGGGGETQYF.

This clonotype was recorded a few times. The chain combines TRBV20-1 with TRBJ1-2; TRBD1 matches 8 bases. Unmatched junction bases numbered 24, after V lost 1 base and J lost 14 bases. Germline assignment: CDR1 DFQATT and CDR2 SNEGSKA (reference sequence). The CDR3 is 17 amino acids. CDR3 bases: TGCAGTGCTAGAGGCCAGGGGGCCCCTAGGGCCGGGGCGAAGAAGACCTTC. Translating it yields CSARGQGAPRAGAKKTF.

This clonotype was counted a few times. The V call is TRBV5-1, the J call TRBJ2-6; weak D call: TRBD1 (6 bases). This CDR3 spans 17 amino acids. V was clipped by 0 bases and J by 1 base, with 11 bases between them. Per germline, CDR1 SGHRS and CDR2 YFSETQ. The CDR3, as DNA: TGCGCCAGCAGCTTGGCCTTAGGGGGTTCTGGGGCCAACGTCCTGACTTTC. Protein: CASSLALGGSGANVLTF.

The table lists this clonotype with a few counts. This chain joins TRBV12-3 or TRBV12-4 and TRBJ2-2; D perhaps matches TRBD1 (7 bases). Trimming removed 4 bases at V and 6 bases at J, with 18 bases between. This CDR3 has 16 residues. The CDR3 sequence is CASSSIGGTDPGELFF. CDR3 in DNA: TGTGCCAGCAGTTCAATAGGCGGGACAGATCCCGGGGAGCTGTTTTTT.

In its sample, this clonotype was seen a few times. The CDR3 loop reads CASTSEYNEQFF. The CDR3 DNA is TGTGCCAGCACCTCCGAATACAATGAGCAGTTCTTC. This chain connects TRBV28 to TRBJ2-1; D gene unclear. The V end was cut by 7 bases, the J end by 4 bases, with 8 bases between. The CDR3 runs 12 residues. Germline V gene lookup returns CDR1 MDHEN and CDR2 SYDVKM.

The chain uses TRBV7-9 and TRBJ2-7, with no clear D. CDR3 size: 12 residues. V shed 6 bases and J shed 6 bases, with 12 bases lying between them. Germline assignment: CDR1 SEHNR and CDR2 FQNEAQ (reference sequence). The CDR3 reads CASRQRQGEQYF. The CDR3 nucleotides read TGTGCCAGCAGACAAAGACAAGGCGAGCAGTACTTC. The whole variable domain, filled in from reference TRBV7-9 and TRBJ2-7, reads DTGVSQNPRHKITKRGQNVTFRCDPISEHNRLYWYRQTLGQGPEFLTYFQNEAQLEKSRLLSDRFSAERPKGSFSTLEIQRTEQGDSAMYLCASRQRQGEQYFGPGTRLTVT.

This clonotype has more than one count but fewer than ten. The CDR3: CAWSVAGKQYF. The CDR3 coding sequence is TGTGCCTGGAGTGTAGCAGGAAAGCAGTACTTC. The chain joins TRBV30 to TRBJ2-7; D call uncertain. The CDR3 runs 11 residues. Germline V gene sequence: CDR1 GTSNPN, CDR2 SVGIG (reference sequence). Trimming shortened V by 0 bases and J by 8 bases, and 8 bases separated the two germline ends.

The chain's CDR3 is CASSVTGGDEQYF. Written as DNA, the CDR3 is TGTGCCAGCAGCGTAACGGGGGGGGACGAGCAGTACTTC. The chain joins TRBV9 to TRBJ2-7; 8 bases align to TRBD2. There are 13 residues in the CDR3. Germline V lookup: CDR1 SGDLS, CDR2 YYNGEE. The junction had 2 bases not matched to a gene; V was cut back by 1 base and J by 5 bases.

This clonotype has a handful of counts. The chain joins TRBV7-6 to TRBJ2-2; D gene unclear. The CDR3 is made up of 17 amino acids. CDR1 is SGHVS, CDR2 FNYEAQ, per germline. V lost 6 bases and J lost 0, with 17 bases in between. The CDR3 DNA sequence: TGTGCCAGCAGTTATTACGCGACTTTTTCGAACACCGGGGAGCTGTTTTTT. Translation: CASSYYATFSNTGELFF.

In this sample, this clonotype turned up a few times. The chain has TRBV21-1 and TRBJ2-7; the D call TRBD1 from the table was never checked on the DNA. TRBV21-1 is a recognized pseudogene. The CDR3 has 15 amino acids. This CDR3 reads CASSKTPGVRYEQYV. CDR3 DNA sequence: TGTGCCAGCAGCAAAACCCCAGGGGTACGCTACGAGCAGTACGTC.